A selection of T cell receptor beta chains follows, all from one sample in a study of T-cell memory formation after mild COVID-19. One entry per CDR3 protein, called by TCRdb with MiXCR from the 5' RACE reads. Of tens of thousands of distinct CDR3 sequences listed, roughly 16% are singletons. Sequenced: PBMCs or a T cell subset sorted from them (not recorded which). All receptors come from a man aged 18 to 30 who had mild COVID-19 (a few samples of this study predate the infection). Cell type and time point are not known. The CDR3 runs from the conserved cysteine through the conserved F or W. The D gene is left open where the match is weak. Size is stated for part of the rows, as once, few or many counts, or as a class when the clone is expanded.

D: .
size: many
V: TRBV6-5
J: TRBJ2-6
CDR3: CASHTGGVSGANVLTF
DNA: TGTGCCAGCCATACCGGCGGGGTCTCTGGGGCCAACGTCCTGACTTTC

D: .
size: .
V: TRBV4-1
J: TRBJ2-1
CDR3: CASSQDRVNEQFF
DNA: TGCGCCAGCAGCCAGGATCGCGTCAATGAGCAGTTCTTC

D: .
size: .
V: TRBV6-6
J: TRBJ1-3
CDR3: CASRATVRVDSNSGNTIYF
DNA: TGTGCCAGCAGGGCGACCGTGCGGGTGGACAGTAACTCTGGAAACACCATATATTTT

D: .
size: .
V: TRBV4-1
J: TRBJ2-6
CDR3: CASGMQGISGANVLTF
DNA: TGCGCCAGCGGAATGCAGGGGATCTCTGGGGCCAACGTCCTGACTTTC

D: .
size: .
V: TRBV6-5
J: TRBJ2-1
CDR3: CASSLDSDEQFF
DNA: TGTGCCAGCAGTCTAGATTCGGATGAGCAGTTCTTC

D: .
size: many
V: TRBV6-5
J: TRBJ2-1
CDR3: CASSFRGTHNEQFF
DNA: TGTGCCAGCAGTTTCCGCGGGACACACAATGAGCAGTTCTTC

D: .
size: .
V: TRBV7-2
J: TRBJ1-2
CDR3: CASSLMREGYTF
DNA: TGTGCCAGCAGCTTAATGAGGGAAGGCTACACCTTC

D: .
size: few
V: TRBV2
J: TRBJ1-2
CDR3: CASSEWATVYGYTF
DNA: TGTGCCAGCAGTGAATGGGCCACAGTATATGGCTACACCTTC

D: .
size: .
V: TRBV4-2
J: TRBJ2-7
CDR3: CASSQGIYYEQYF
DNA: TGTGCCAGCAGCCAGGGGATATACTACGAGCAGTACTTC

D: TRBD2
size: few
V: TRBV4-2
J: TRBJ2-1
CDR3: CASSQGETSGERNEQFF
DNA: TGTGCCAGCAGCCAAGGGGAGACTAGCGGCGAAAGGAATGAGCAGTTCTTC

D: .
size: .
V: TRBV27
J: TRBJ2-7
CDR3: CASSLGGPYEQYF
DNA: TGTGCCAGCAGTTTAGGCGGCCCCTACGAGCAGTACTTC

D: .
size: many
V: TRBV5-1
J: TRBJ1-5
CDR3: CASSLDQGLNQPQHF
DNA: TGCGCCAGCAGCTTGGATCAGGGGTTAAATCAGCCCCAGCATTTT

D: .
size: .
V: TRBV20-1
J: TRBJ1-1
CDR3: CSARGGETEAFF
DNA: TGCAGTGCTAGAGGCGGAGAAACTGAAGCTTTCTTT

D: .
size: once
V: TRBV9
J: TRBJ2-7
CDR3: CASSPGVTSSYEQYF
DNA: TGTGCCAGCAGCCCCGGGGTCACCTCCTCCTACGAGCAGTACTTC

D: .
size: .
V: TRBV4-1
J: TRBJ1-2
CDR3: CASSQPILTGFGGYTF
DNA: TGCGCCAGCAGCCAACCCATACTCACAGGGTTTGGCGGCTACACCTTC

D: .
size: few
V: TRBV10-2
J: TRBJ2-5
CDR3: CASSEFRGEETQYF
DNA: TGCGCCAGCAGTGAGTTCAGGGGCGAGGAGACCCAGTACTTC

D: TRBD1
size: few
V: TRBV29-1
J: TRBJ2-3
CDR3: CSVEDSRQGAGDTQYF
DNA: TGCAGCGTTGAAGATTCTCGACAGGGGGCTGGGGATACGCAGTATTTT

D: .
size: .
V: TRBV11-2
J: TRBJ1-1
CDR3: CASSWGTGAYTEAFF
DNA: TGTGCCAGCAGCTGGGGCACGGGAGCGTACACTGAAGCTTTCTTT

D: .
size: few
V: TRBV11-2
J: TRBJ2-7
CDR3: CASSLVGSTADEQYF
DNA: TGTGCCAGCAGCTTAGTGGGGTCGACGGCCGACGAGCAGTACTTC

D: .
size: .
V: TRBV6-4
J: TRBJ2-1
CDR3: CASSPDTPHNEQFF
DNA: TGTGCCAGCAGTCCGGACACCCCGCACAATGAGCAGTTCTTC

D: .
size: large
V: TRBV7-3
J: TRBJ2-1
CDR3: CASSATLGEQFF
DNA: TGTGCCAGCAGCGCCACCCTGGGCGAGCAGTTCTTC

D: TRBD2
size: .
V: TRBV11-2
J: TRBJ2-3
CDR3: CASSQSGEGHDTQYF
DNA: TGTGCCAGCAGTCAAAGCGGGGAGGGGCACGATACGCAGTATTTT

D: .
size: many
V: TRBV5-1
J: TRBJ2-1
CDR3: CASSFHGNEQFF
DNA: TGCGCCAGCAGCTTCCACGGGAATGAGCAGTTCTTC

D: .
size: .
V: TRBV2
J: TRBJ1-4
CDR3: CASSEYSQSGEKLFF
DNA: TGTGCCAGCAGTGAATATTCTCAGTCGGGTGAAAAACTGTTTTTT

D: .
size: .
V: TRBV3-1
J: TRBJ1-5
CDR3: CASSQDGTIDQPQHF
DNA: TGTGCCAGCAGCCAAGACGGCACGATCGATCAGCCCCAGCATTTT

D: .
size: .
V: TRBV7-6
J: TRBJ2-3
CDR3: CASSGLGDTQYF
DNA: TGTGCCAGCAGCGGTCTGGGGGATACGCAGTATTTT

D: .
size: many
V: TRBV25-1
J: TRBJ2-2
CDR3: CASSGGVGRTDGELFF
DNA: TGTGCCAGCAGTGGCGGAGTTGGACGTACTGACGGGGAGCTGTTTTTT

D: .
size: .
V: TRBV29-1
J: TRBJ2-1
CDR3: CSASTGFYNQQFF
DNA: TGCAGCGCGTCGACAGGTTTCTACAATCAGCAGTTCTTC

D: .
size: .
V: TRBV2
J: TRBJ2-3
CDR3: CASSEIRGALYTQYF
DNA: TGTGCCAGCAGTGAAATACGGGGGGCACTTTATACGCAGTATTTT

D: .
size: .
V: TRBV28
J: TRBJ2-5
CDR3: CASSLWSGGEETQYF
DNA: TGTGCCAGCAGTTTATGGTCTGGGGGAGAAGAGACCCAGTACTTC

D: .
size: .
V: TRBV7-2
J: TRBJ2-5
CDR3: CASRLVGEETQYF
DNA: TGTGCCAGCAGGCTAGTAGGGGAAGAGACCCAGTACTTC

D: .
size: many
V: TRBV7-6
J: TRBJ2-2
CDR3: CASSLSRTGELFF
DNA: TGTGCCAGCAGTTTAAGCCGTACCGGGGAGCTGTTTTTT

D: .
size: few
V: TRBV28
J: TRBJ2-2
CDR3: CASNPVASYANTGELFF
DNA: TGTGCCAGCAACCCAGTGGCAAGCTACGCGAACACCGGGGAGCTGTTTTTT

D: .
size: .
V: TRBV10-3
J: TRBJ2-5
CDR3: CAISDGGQETQYF
DNA: TGTGCCATCAGTGACGGCGGACAAGAGACCCAGTACTTC

D: .
size: few
V: TRBV6-2/TRBV6-3
J: TRBJ1-4
CDR3: CASSYSARVYEKLFF
DNA: TGTGCCAGCAGTTACTCCGCCAGGGTGTATGAAAAACTGTTTTTT

D: .
size: many
V: TRBV19
J: TRBJ2-1
CDR3: CASSIASYSEQFF
DNA: TGTGCCAGTAGTATCGCTAGCTACAGTGAGCAGTTCTTC

D: .
size: few
V: TRBV5-1
J: TRBJ2-5
CDR3: CASSYDQETQYF
DNA: TGCGCCAGCAGCTATGACCAAGAGACCCAGTACTTC

D: TRBD1
size: .
V: TRBV9
J: TRBJ2-1
CDR3: CASSRTGGDEQFF
DNA: TGTGCCAGCAGCCGGACAGGGGGAGATGAGCAGTTCTTC

D: .
size: .
V: TRBV9
J: TRBJ2-3
CDR3: CASSERYFRPGDTQYF
DNA: TGTGCCAGCAGCGAGAGATATTTTAGGCCCGGAGATACGCAGTATTTT

D: .
size: .
V: TRBV7-8
J: TRBJ2-1
CDR3: CASSFGPGVGYNEQFF
DNA: TGTGCCAGCAGCTTTGGTCCAGGGGTGGGGTACAATGAGCAGTTCTTC

D: .
size: few
V: TRBV24-1
J: TRBJ2-5
CDR3: CATSDPMGGRGETQYF
DNA: TGTGCCACCAGTGACCCTATGGGGGGCCGGGGAGAGACCCAGTACTTC

D: .
size: .
V: TRBV12-3/TRBV12-4
J: TRBJ1-2
CDR3: CASSSRSYGYTF
DNA: TGTGCCAGCAGTTCACGGAGCTATGGCTACACCTTC

D: TRBD2
size: few
V: TRBV7-2
J: TRBJ2-2
CDR3: CASTSRGAGGSGELFF
DNA: TGTGCCAGCACCTCCCGGGGAGCGGGGGGCTCCGGGGAGCTGTTTTTT

D: .
size: .
V: TRBV9
J: TRBJ2-6
CDR3: CASSSPGVTGANVLTF
DNA: TGTGCCAGCAGCTCCCCAGGGGTAACTGGGGCCAACGTCCTGACTTTC